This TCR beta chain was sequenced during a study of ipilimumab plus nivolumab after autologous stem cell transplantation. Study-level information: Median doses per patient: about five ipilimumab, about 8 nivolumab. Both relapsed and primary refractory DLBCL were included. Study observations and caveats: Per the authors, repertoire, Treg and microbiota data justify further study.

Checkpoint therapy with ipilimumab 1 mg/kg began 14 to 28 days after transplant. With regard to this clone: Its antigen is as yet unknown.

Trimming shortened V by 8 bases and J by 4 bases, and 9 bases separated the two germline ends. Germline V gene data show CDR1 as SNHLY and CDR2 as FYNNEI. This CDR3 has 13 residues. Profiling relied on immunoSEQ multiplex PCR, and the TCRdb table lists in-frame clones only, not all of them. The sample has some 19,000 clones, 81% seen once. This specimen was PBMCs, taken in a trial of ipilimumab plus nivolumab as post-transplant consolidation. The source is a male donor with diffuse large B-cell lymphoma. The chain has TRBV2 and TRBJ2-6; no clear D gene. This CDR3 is CASLVTGANVLTF. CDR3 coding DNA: TGTGCCAGCTTAGTAACCGGGGCCAACGTCCTGACTTTC.